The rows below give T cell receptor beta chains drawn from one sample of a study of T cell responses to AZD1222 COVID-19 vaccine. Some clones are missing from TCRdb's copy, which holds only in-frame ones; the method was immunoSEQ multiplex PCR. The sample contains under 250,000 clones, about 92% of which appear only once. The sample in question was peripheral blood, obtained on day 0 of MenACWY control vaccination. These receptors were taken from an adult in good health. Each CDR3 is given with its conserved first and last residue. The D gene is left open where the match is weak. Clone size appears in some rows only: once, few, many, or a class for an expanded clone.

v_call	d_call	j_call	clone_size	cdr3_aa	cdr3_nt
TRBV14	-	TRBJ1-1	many	CASSLQGNTEAFF	TGTGCCAGCAGCCTCCAGGGGAACACTGAAGCTTTCTTT
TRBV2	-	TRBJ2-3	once	CASSRTAHTSTDTQYF	TGTGCCAGCAGTCGGACAGCTCACACAAGCACAGATACGCAGTATTTT
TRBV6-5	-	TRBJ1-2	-	CASSTGGRKYGYTF	TGTGCCAGCAGTACTGGGGGGCGGAAATATGGCTACACCTTC
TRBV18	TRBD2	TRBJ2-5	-	CASSPGGIETQYF	TGTGCCAGCTCACCCGGGGGGATAGAGACCCAGTACTTC
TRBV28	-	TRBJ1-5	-	CASSLLGQPQHF	TGTGCCAGCAGTTTATTGGGTCAGCCCCAGCATTTT
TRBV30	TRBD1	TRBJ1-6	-	CAWSPTDRGRYNSPLHF	TGTGCCTGGAGCCCCACCGACAGGGGCCGTTATAATTCACCCCTCCACTTT
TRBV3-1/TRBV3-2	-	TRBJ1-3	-	CASSLGHEGGNTIYF	TGTGCCAGCAGCCTTGGACACGAGGGGGGAAACACCATATATTTT
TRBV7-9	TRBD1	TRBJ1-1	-	CASSFQTGLPGTEAFF	TGTGCCAGCAGCTTTCAGACAGGGTTGCCGGGCACTGAAGCTTTCTTT
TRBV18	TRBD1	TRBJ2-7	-	CASSPPEGQGSYEQYF	TGTGCCAGCTCACCACCGGAGGGACAGGGTTCCTACGAGCAGTACTTC
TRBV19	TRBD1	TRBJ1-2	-	CASRGQGGGDYGYTF	TGTGCCAGTAGAGGACAGGGGGGAGGGGACTATGGCTACACCTTC
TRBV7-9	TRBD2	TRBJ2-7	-	CASSQGTSGGYEQYF	TGTGCCAGCAGCCAAGGGACTAGCGGGGGCTACGAGCAGTACTTC
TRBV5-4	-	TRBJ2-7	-	CASSLGAGYEQYF	TGTGCCAGCAGCTTGGGGGCAGGGTACGAGCAGTACTTC
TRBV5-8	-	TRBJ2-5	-	CASSYEGGTDLQETQYF	TGTGCCAGCAGCTACGAAGGAGGGACGGATCTCCAAGAGACCCAGTACTTC
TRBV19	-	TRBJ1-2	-	CASSIGPPNANGYTF	TGTGCCAGTAGTATCGGACCCCCCAACGCCAACGGCTACACCTTC
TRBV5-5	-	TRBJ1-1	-	CASSLTGMNTEAFF	TGTGCCAGCAGCTTGACCGGGATGAACACTGAAGCTTTCTTT
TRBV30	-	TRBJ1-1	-	CAWSTGWAEAFF	TGTGCCTGGAGTACGGGTTGGGCTGAAGCTTTCTTT
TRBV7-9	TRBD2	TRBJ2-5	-	CASSLTGGLETQYF	TGTGCCAGCAGCTTAACGGGGGGGCTCGAGACCCAGTACTTC
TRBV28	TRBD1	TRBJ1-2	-	CASIQQGASFFYGYTF	TGTGCCAGCATCCAACAGGGGGCAAGTTTTTTTTATGGCTACACCTTC
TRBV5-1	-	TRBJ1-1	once	CASSWRKNTEAFF	TGCGCCAGCAGCTGGAGGAAGAACACTGAAGCTTTCTTT
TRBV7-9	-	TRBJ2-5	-	CASSPSGGQETQYF	TGTGCCAGCAGCCCCAGTGGGGGCCAAGAGACCCAGTACTTC
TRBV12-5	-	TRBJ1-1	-	CASGTIRGAEAFF	TGTGCTAGTGGTACTATACGGGGAGCTGAAGCTTTCTTT
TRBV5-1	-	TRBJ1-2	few	CASSSAGTSTYGYTF	TGCGCCAGCAGCAGTGCCGGGACAAGTACATATGGCTACACCTTC
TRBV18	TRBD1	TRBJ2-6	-	CASSPRQGVGANVLTF	TGTGCCAGCTCACCTAGACAGGGGGTTGGGGCCAACGTCCTGACTTTC
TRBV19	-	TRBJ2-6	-	CASTDTSGANVLTF	TGTGCCAGTACCGACACCTCTGGGGCCAACGTCCTGACTTTC
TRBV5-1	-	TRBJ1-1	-	CASSGGRGSTEAFF	TGCGCCAGCAGCGGGGGTCGAGGGTCGACTGAAGCTTTCTTT
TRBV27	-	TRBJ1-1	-	CASSRRDVGTEAFF	TGTGCCAGCAGCCGTCGAGATGTGGGCACTGAAGCTTTCTTT
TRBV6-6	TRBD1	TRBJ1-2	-	CASSNRGTGDYGYTF	TGTGCCAGCAGCAACAGGGGAACAGGGGACTATGGCTACACCTTC
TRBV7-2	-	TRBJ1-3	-	CASSPGPPNTIYF	TGTGCCAGCAGCCCGGGGCCGCCCAACACCATATATTTT
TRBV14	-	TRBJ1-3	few	CASSHNTYSSGNTIYF	TGTGCCAGCAGCCACAACACGTATAGCTCTGGAAACACCATATATTTT
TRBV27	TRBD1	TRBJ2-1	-	CASSLFGTGGYLSSYNEQFF	TGTGCCAGCAGTTTATTCGGGACAGGGGGTTACCTAAGCTCCTACAATGAGCAGTTCTTC
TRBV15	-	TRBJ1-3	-	CATSRDPGSGNTIYF	TGTGCCACCAGCAGAGATCCGGGCTCTGGAAACACCATATATTTT
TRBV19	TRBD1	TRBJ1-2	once	CASTTLGGANYGYTF	TGTGCCAGTACTACCCTAGGGGGCGCAAACTATGGCTACACCTTC
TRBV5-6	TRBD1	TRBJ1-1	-	CASSFSDRGAEAFF	TGTGCCAGCAGCTTCTCGGACAGGGGTGCTGAAGCTTTCTTT
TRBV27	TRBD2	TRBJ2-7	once	CASSWGASGEYEQYF	TGTGCCAGCAGTTGGGGGGCTAGCGGGGAATACGAGCAGTACTTC
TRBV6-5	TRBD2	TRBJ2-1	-	CASRVTSGVDEQFF	TGTGCCAGCAGGGTTACTAGCGGGGTGGATGAGCAGTTCTTC
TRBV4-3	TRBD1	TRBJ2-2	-	CASSQDRVRGRAGELFF	TGCGCCAGCAGCCAAGATCGCGTCAGGGGGCGGGCCGGGGAGCTGTTTTTT
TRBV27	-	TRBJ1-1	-	CASRMATGTPNTEAFF	TGTGCCAGCAGGATGGCTACCGGGACACCGAACACTGAAGCTTTCTTT
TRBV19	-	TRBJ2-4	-	CASSSPGQSLAKNIQYF	TGTGCCAGTAGTTCGCCGGGACAATCGTTAGCCAAAAACATTCAGTACTTC
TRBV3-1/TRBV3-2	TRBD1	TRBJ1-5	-	CASSQSATGGNQPQHF	TGTGCCAGCAGCCAAAGTGCGACAGGGGGGAATCAGCCCCAGCATTTT
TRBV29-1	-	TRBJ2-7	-	CSAYETAHNEQYF	TGCAGCGCTTACGAGACAGCGCACAACGAGCAGTACTTC
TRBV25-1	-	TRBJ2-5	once	CASSEWQGTETQYF	TGTGCCAGCAGTGAATGGCAAGGGACGGAGACCCAGTACTTC
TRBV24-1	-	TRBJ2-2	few	CATSEVNTGELFF	TGTGCCACCAGTGAGGTTAACACCGGGGAGCTGTTTTTT
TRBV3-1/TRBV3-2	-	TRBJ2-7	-	CASSLQLREQYF	TGTGCCAGCAGCCTACAGCTCCGGGAGCAGTACTTC
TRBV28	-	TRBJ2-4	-	CASSLRGSGKNIQYF	TGTGCCAGCAGTTTAAGAGGTAGCGGCAAAAACATTCAGTACTTC
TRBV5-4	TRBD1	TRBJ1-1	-	CASSLRQGGNTEAFF	TGTGCCAGCAGCTTGAGACAGGGAGGAAACACTGAAGCTTTCTTT
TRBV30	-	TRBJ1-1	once	CAWSSKPGNTEAFF	TGTGCCTGGAGTTCCAAGCCGGGGAACACTGAAGCTTTCTTT
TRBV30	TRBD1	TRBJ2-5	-	CAWRDRGHGETQYF	TGTGCCTGGAGGGACAGGGGGCACGGGGAGACCCAGTACTTC
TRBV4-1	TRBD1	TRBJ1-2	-	CASSPSRDRGRGTF	TGCGCCAGCAGCCCGAGCCGGGACAGGGGGCGCGGTACCTTC